Shown below are 10 T cell receptor beta chains from a single sample sequenced in a study of blood T cell repertoires in COVID-19 (dated by TCRdb to the early 2020s). Libraries were made using the immunoSEQ multiplex PCR assay. Sourced from immuneACCESS, this table was stored by TCRdb with only in-frame sequences that have V and J called. A share of the clones is absent; for the studies checked, an unresolved V gene accounts for under half, and the remainder has no known explanation. This sample is represented by about 250,000 clones; 88% of them were singletons. About 3% of the sample is in the top ten clones. Sequencing was done on a sample of PBMCs or T cells enriched from blood (not recorded which). The receptors come from a woman between 50 and 59 years old who had recovered from COVID-19.

This CDR3 is CASSFNDRANTIYF. For the CDR3, the DNA is TGTGCCAGCAGCTTCAACGACAGAGCTAACACCATATATTTT. The chain combines TRBV7-2 with TRBJ1-3, with D possibly being TRBD1 (5 bases). V gave up 3 bases and J gave up 7 bases, with 13 bases separating them. The CDR3 is made up of 14 amino acids. Germline V CDR1 and CDR2: SGHTA, FQGNSA.

The chain has TRBV7-9 and TRBJ1-2, with D perhaps TRBD1 (6 bases). The germline CDR1 and CDR2 sequences are SEHNR and FQNEAQ (reference sequence). CDR3 length: 14 amino acids. The V gene lost 5 bases and the J gene lost 4 bases, with 14 bases spanning the gap. The CDR3 nucleotides are TGTGCCAGCAGCCCAACCGGACAGCGCTATGGCTACACCTTC. This sequence encodes CASSPTGQRYGYTF.

A word on this clone: This specimen includes other DNA sequences encoding the same CDR3. The chain couples TRBV3-1 (or the pseudogene TRBV3-2) to TRBJ1-5; no reliable D call. The CDR3 is 15 amino acids. The germline V gene encodes CDR1 LGHDT and CDR2 YNNKEL (reference sequence). Trimming took off 1 base at V and 1 base at J, with 8 bases between the two ends. This CDR3 reads CASSQGSGSNQPQHF. In nucleotides, the CDR3 is TGTGCCAGCAGCCAAGGTTCTGGCAGCAATCAGCCCCAGCATTTT.

This rearrangement joins TRBV14 to TRBJ2-3, with 9 bases aligning to TRBD1. The germline CDR1 and CDR2 sequences are SGHDN and FVKESK. The CDR3 length is 14 residues. V lost 9 bases, J lost 3 bases, and 7 bases stayed unmatched. CDR3 residues: CASNRGRDTDTQYF. The CDR3 nucleotides are TGTGCCAGTAACAGGGGGCGAGATACAGATACGCAGTATTTT.

The genes are TRBV7-9 and TRBJ2-1; TRBD2 matches at 7 bases. Germline CDR1 SEHNR, CDR2 FQNEAQ (reference sequence). Trimming took 1 base from V and 4 from J; bases not matched to a gene: 4. The CDR3 runs 15 residues. Here the CDR3 DNA reads TGTGCCAGCAGCTTAGGCTCTAGCGGTTACAATGAGCAGTTCTTC. It translates to CASSLGSSGYNEQFF.

The gene calls are TRBV23-1 and TRBJ2-1; 10 bases are shared with TRBD1. TRBV23-1 qualifies as an ORF whose function is uncertain. This CDR3 region has 15 residues. Unmatched junction bases numbered 13, after V lost 11 bases and J lost 6 bases. This chain's CDR3 is CAGRVGTGVFNEQFF. The CDR3 DNA reads TGCGCCGGCCGCGTCGGGACAGGGGTGTTCAATGAGCAGTTCTTC.

The chain links TRBV7-8 to TRBJ2-7, with TRBD1 identical over 7 bases. The CDR3 runs 14 residues. V shed 5 bases, J shed 0 bases, and the junction held 4 bases outside the gene matches. CDR1 SGHVS and CDR2 FQNEAQ come from the germline V gene. The chain's CDR3 is CASSQQGRSYEQYF. CDR3 coding DNA: TGTGCCAGCAGCCAACAGGGGCGCTCCTACGAGCAGTACTTC.

This chain connects TRBV18 to TRBJ2-7; D call uncertain. The CDR3 totals 16 residues. CDR1 is KGHSH, CDR2 LQKENI, per germline. Trimming shortened V by 6 bases and J by 4 bases, and 22 bases separated the two germline ends. This CDR3 reads CASSLTTVRSKYEQYF. In DNA form, the CDR3 reads TGTGCCAGCTCCCTAACCACGGTGAGGAGCAAGTACGAGCAGTACTTC.

The V gene is TRBV15, the J gene TRBJ1-1, with D unresolved. This CDR3 comprises 13 residues. V shed 5 bases and J shed 4 bases, with 11 bases lying between them. Germline CDR1 is LNHNV and CDR2 is YYDKDF (reference sequence). The CDR3 nucleotides read TGTGCCACCAGCGCTAAGAGAAGCACTGAAGCTTTCTTT. Amino acid sequence: CATSAKRSTEAFF.

The chain carries TRBV16 and TRBJ1-6, with no clear D. The CDR3 has 13 residues. CDR1 KGHSY and CDR2 FQNENV come from the germline V gene. Trimming stripped 2 bases from V and 5 bases from J, with 4 bases between. The chain's CDR3 is CASSQGHNSPLHF. CDR3 DNA: TGTGCCAGCAGCCAAGGCCATAATTCACCCCTCCACTTT.